Below are 27 T cell receptor beta chains sequenced from a single sample in a study of blood T cell repertoires in COVID-19. Generated by immunoSEQ multiplex PCR, the TCRdb table keeps only in-frame clones and is missing some. Of 250,000 to 350,000 clones listed, around 90% were seen once; the top ten hold approximately 4%. What was sequenced was PBMCs or T cells enriched from blood (not recorded which). The receptors were sampled from a woman younger than 35 with acute COVID-19.

This clone was seen once. V and J are TRBV5-8 and TRBJ1-4; D gene ambiguous. The CDR3 spans 14 residues. Germline V CDR1 and CDR2: SGHTS, YDEGEE. V was shortened by 3 bases and J by 5 bases, with 11 bases between the two germline ends. In DNA form, the CDR3 reads TGTGCCAGCAGCTCCGAGCGCCGGAATGAAAAACTGTTTTTT. Protein: CASSSERRNEKLFF.

The chain has TRBV20-1 and TRBJ1-5; D gene ambiguous. From germline, CDR1 is DFQATT and CDR2 SNEGSKA (reference sequence). Trimming took off 3 bases at V and 0 bases at J, with 12 bases between the two ends. CDR3 length: 15 residues. The CDR3 DNA sequence: TGCAGTGCTAGTGCTAAGATCTATAGCAATCAGCCCCAGCATTTT. Protein sequence: CSASAKIYSNQPQHF.

V is TRBV4-2 and J is TRBJ2-3, with D hard to call. The CDR3 consists of 13 residues. Germline-derived CDR1 and CDR2 are LGHNA and YNFKEQ. Trimming cost V 4 bases and J 8 bases, with 13 bases left between them. The CDR3 spells CASSPIFDSTQYF. In DNA, the CDR3 is TGTGCCAGCAGCCCGATATTCGACTCTACGCAGTATTTT.

In DNA, the CDR3 is TGTGCCATCAGTGAGGCCGGTAGCTCCTACGAGCAGTACTTC. As protein: CAISEAGSSYEQYF. The chain carries TRBV10-3 and TRBJ2-7; D is uncertain. This CDR3 is 14 amino acids long. The V gene's germline CDR1 is ENHRY and CDR2 SYGVKD. Trimming cost V 2 bases and J 0 bases, with 8 bases left between them.

V usage is TRBV5-1 and J usage is TRBJ2-3; maybe TRBD1 (5 bases). This CDR3 has 14 residues. V was pared by 0 bases and J by 3 bases, with 8 bases between. Germline CDR1 and CDR2: SGHRS and YFSETQ. The chain's CDR3 is CASSLGRGTDTQYF. DNA for the CDR3: TGCGCCAGCAGCTTGGGAAGGGGTACAGATACGCAGTATTTT.

The CDR3 protein is CASSLHLQGVAEAFF. In DNA, the CDR3 is TGTGCCAGCAGCTTACACTTACAGGGTGTGGCTGAAGCTTTCTTT. The chain employs TRBV11-2 and TRBJ1-1, with D perhaps TRBD1 (6 bases). Between the trimmed V and J ends, which lost 2 bases and 6 bases, there was a span of 16 bases. The CDR3 loop spans 15 amino acids. Per the germline V gene, CDR1 is SGHAT and CDR2 is FQNNGV.

The gene calls are TRBV7-6 and TRBJ2-5; tentatively, D is TRBD2 (6 bases). Trimming stripped 3 bases from V and 8 bases from J, with 19 bases between. CDR3 size: 15 residues. The V gene's germline CDR1 is SGHVS and CDR2 FNYEAQ. DNA of the CDR3: TGTGCCAGCAGCTTCTTCGCCGGTGGTGCGGGAACCCAGTACTTC. It translates to CASSFFAGGAGTQYF.

A few counts support this clone. The chain carries TRBV29-1 and TRBJ1-4; possible D gene TRBD1, 5 bases. Germline V gene data show CDR1 as SQVTM and CDR2 as ANQGSEA. The V gene lost 5 bases and the J gene lost 0 bases, with 13 bases spanning the gap. CDR3 length: 15 residues. CDR3 residues: CSVLGLPATNEKLFF. CDR3 nucleotides: TGCAGCGTTCTGGGACTCCCTGCAACTAATGAAAAACTGTTTTTT.

The genes are TRBV7-9 and TRBJ1-2, with TRBD1 matching 8 bases. This CDR3 region has 18 residues. Germline V gene lookup returns CDR1 SEHNR and CDR2 FQNEAQ (reference sequence). The V and J ends lost 1 base and 0 bases, in that order; junction bases with no gene match: 10. In DNA form, the CDR3 reads TGTGCCAGCAGCTTAGGATTCAGGACAGGGCCTTCTAACTATGGCTACACCTTC. The encoded protein is CASSLGFRTGPSNYGYTF.

In its sample, this clone was seen a few times. The chain links TRBV7-6 to TRBJ2-7; D might be TRBD2 (6 bases). CDR3 length: 18 residues. Germline CDR1 and CDR2: SGHVS and FNYEAQ. Trimming removed 4 bases at V and 0 bases at J, with 22 bases between. The CDR3 loop is CASSSNGLRKESSYEQYF. The CDR3 DNA sequence: TGTGCCAGCAGCTCCAACGGACTACGAAAGGAGAGCTCCTACGAGCAGTACTTC.

V usage is TRBV6-2 or TRBV6-3 and J usage is TRBJ2-2; the match to TRBD2 covers 13 bases. This CDR3 spans 17 amino acids. The germline gives CDR1 MNHEY, CDR2 SVGEGT. V was pared by 6 bases and J by 6 bases, with 10 bases of the junction left unmatched. CDR3 amino acids: CASRPPIGLAGAGELFF. In DNA form, the CDR3 reads TGTGCCAGCAGACCTCCTATAGGACTAGCGGGAGCCGGGGAGCTGTTTTTT.

The chain employs TRBV28 and TRBJ1-5; D call uncertain. Trimming pared 3 bases from V and 4 bases from J, leaving 7 bases between. CDR1 is MDHEN and CDR2 is SYDVKM in the germline V gene. This CDR3 has 13 amino acids. CDR3 DNA: TGTGCCAGCAGTTTTCTCGGGAATCAGCCCCAGCATTTT. Amino acids: CASSFLGNQPQHF.

This chain connects TRBV19 to TRBJ1-2; 9 positions agree with TRBD1. The CDR3 spans 15 residues. Germline V gene sequence: CDR1 LNHDA, CDR2 SQIVND (reference sequence). V lost 6 bases, J lost 5 bases, and 10 bases stayed unmatched. The CDR3 nucleotides are TGTGCCAGTAGCCCCTCGGACAGGGGACGTTATGGCTACACCTTC. This gives the protein CASSPSDRGRYGYTF.

The CDR3: CASSSPVTTSTDTQYF. The CDR3 DNA sequence: TGTGCCAGCAGTTCGCCGGTGACAACTAGCACAGATACGCAGTATTTT. J is TRBJ2-3 and V is TRBV27, with unresolved D. The germline gives CDR1 MNHEY, CDR2 SMNVEV (reference sequence). Trimming removed 4 bases from V and 0 bases from J, with 14 bases in between. This CDR3 comprises 16 residues.

This rearrangement joins TRBV28 to TRBJ2-3, with D perhaps matching TRBD2 (7 bases). Between the trimmed V and J ends, which lost 7 bases and 3 bases, there was a span of 17 bases. This CDR3 is 15 amino acids long. The germline V gene has CDR1 MDHEN and CDR2 SYDVKM. The CDR3 spells CASTGRGRGTDTQYF. CDR3 nucleotide sequence: TGTGCCAGCACGGGGCGAGGGAGGGGGACAGATACGCAGTATTTT.

The genes are TRBV18 and TRBJ2-1, with 10 bases lining up with TRBD2. The CDR3 covers 15 residues. V gave up 6 bases and J gave up 3 bases; unmatched junction bases: 5. CDR1 and CDR2 (germline): KGHSH, LQKENI. The CDR3 spells CASSFGTSDYNEQFF. The CDR3 coding sequence is TGTGCCAGCTCCTTCGGGACTAGCGACTACAATGAGCAGTTCTTC.

This chain links TRBV7-9 with TRBJ1-5; weak D call: TRBD1 (5 bases). Deletions cut 4 bases from V and 5 bases from J, with 9 bases between. CDR1 and CDR2 (germline): SEHNR, FQNEAQ (reference sequence). The CDR3 sequence is 13 residues long. CDR3 sequence (DNA): TGTGCCAGCAGCTCAGGGTCGGATCAGCCCCAGCATTTT. Encoded protein: CASSSGSDQPQHF.

The chain has TRBV2 and TRBJ1-5; 9 positions agree with TRBD1. The CDR3 is 15 amino acids. Germline loops: CDR1 SNHLY, CDR2 FYNNEI. V dropped 8 bases and J dropped 4; count of bases not matched to a gene: 9. Written as DNA, the CDR3 is TGTGCCAGCTCCTTAGGGGACAGGGCTAATCAGCCCCAGCATTTT. It translates to CASSLGDRANQPQHF.

This clone has only one observation. The DNA of the CDR3 is TGTGCCAGCAGCCGGACAGTAACCTATGGCTACACCTTC. Translation gives CASSRTVTYGYTF. V usage is TRBV28 and J usage is TRBJ1-2; tentative D call: TRBD1 (6 bases). Germline CDR1 and CDR2: MDHEN and SYDVKM. CDR3 length: 13 amino acids. V shed 6 bases and J shed 4 bases, with 12 bases lying between them.

V and J are TRBV28 and TRBJ1-3, with a weak D call TRBD1 (5 bases). Germline V lookup: CDR1 MDHEN, CDR2 SYDVKM. The CDR3 spans 13 residues. V lost 6 bases and J 2 bases, leaving 8 bases between the germline ends. The DNA for the CDR3 is TGTGCCAGCAGCCCGGGGGCTGGAAACACCATATATTTT. This encodes CASSPGAGNTIYF.

This chain uses TRBV5-6 with TRBJ1-1; 7 bases line up with TRBD1. This CDR3 has 14 residues. The germline V gene encodes CDR1 SGHDT and CDR2 YYEEEE. The trim removed 0 bases at V and 8 bases at J, leaving 7 bases unmatched. The chain's CDR3 is CASSLDRGEAEAFF. The CDR3 coding sequence is TGTGCCAGCAGCTTGGACAGGGGAGAAGCAGAAGCTTTCTTT. The full variable domain, with the rest looked up from reference TRBV5-6 and TRBJ1-1, is DAGVTQSPTHLIKTRGQQVTLRCSPKSGHDTVSWYQQALGQGPQFIFQYYEEEERQRGNFPDRFSGHQFPNYSSELNVNALLLGDSALYLCASSLDRGEAEAFFGQGTRLTVV.

The rearrangement uses TRBV9 and TRBJ1-1; possibly TRBD1 for D (5 bases). Trimming took 4 bases from V and 5 from J, leaving 12 bases between them. CDR1 is SGDLS, CDR2 YYNGEE, per germline. The CDR3 runs to 13 residues. The DNA for the CDR3 is TGTGCCAGCAGCCCCGGGGGGGGTACTGAAGCTTTCTTT. Its protein product is CASSPGGGTEAFF.

This chain links TRBV7-2 with TRBJ1-5, with D unclear. Germline values: CDR1 SGHTA, CDR2 FQGNSA. The CDR3 is made up of 13 amino acids. Trimming cost V 5 bases and J 6 bases, with 11 bases left between them. For the CDR3, the DNA is TGTGCCAGCAGCCCAACAACCTCTCAGCCCCAGCATTTT. Its translation is CASSPTTSQPQHF.

This clone was seen just once. The chain is built from TRBV3-1 (or the pseudogene TRBV3-2) and TRBJ1-2; TRBD1 agrees at 7 bases. Germline loops: CDR1 LGHDT, CDR2 YNNKEL (reference sequence). CDR3 length: 15 amino acids. J was trimmed by 7 bases and V by 4 bases; bases with no gene match: 12. The CDR3: CASSPDHRGEGGYTF. The CDR3 DNA follows: TGTGCCAGCAGCCCCGATCACAGGGGCGAAGGTGGCTACACCTTC.

The V gene is TRBV5-1, the J gene TRBJ1-1, with TRBD1 matching 8 bases. This CDR3 comprises 16 residues. Trimming removed 5 bases from V and 6 bases from J; junction bases left unmatched: 15. Germline CDR1 is SGHRS and CDR2 is YFSETQ. CDR3 protein: CASRNGQGPSGAEAFF. The CDR3 region has the DNA TGCGCCAGCAGGAACGGACAGGGTCCTTCGGGCGCTGAAGCTTTCTTT.

The J gene is TRBJ2-4, the V gene TRBV2, with unresolved D. V lost 1 base, J lost 0 bases, and 7 bases lay in between. The germline V gene has CDR1 SNHLY and CDR2 FYNNEI. The CDR3 length is 15 residues. CDR3 sequence: CASSEDRLAKNIQYF. The CDR3 DNA sequence: TGTGCCAGCAGTGAAGACAGATTAGCCAAAAACATTCAGTACTTC. Full variable domain (missing parts from reference TRBV2 and TRBJ2-4): EPEVTQTPSHQVTQMGQEVILRCVPISNHLYFYWYRQILGQKVEFLVSFYNNEISEKSEIFDDQFSVERPDGSNFTLKIRSTKLEDSAMYFCASSEDRLAKNIQYFGAGTRLSVL.

The V gene is TRBV19, the J gene TRBJ1-2; the match to TRBD1 covers 7 bases. The CDR3 contains 13 residues. The V and J ends lost 5 bases and 8 bases, in that order; junction bases with no gene match: 8. Germline V gene sequence: CDR1 LNHDA, CDR2 SQIVND (reference sequence). This chain's CDR3 is CASSPTGEGGYTF. DNA for the CDR3: TGTGCCAGTAGTCCCACAGGGGAAGGCGGCTACACCTTC.